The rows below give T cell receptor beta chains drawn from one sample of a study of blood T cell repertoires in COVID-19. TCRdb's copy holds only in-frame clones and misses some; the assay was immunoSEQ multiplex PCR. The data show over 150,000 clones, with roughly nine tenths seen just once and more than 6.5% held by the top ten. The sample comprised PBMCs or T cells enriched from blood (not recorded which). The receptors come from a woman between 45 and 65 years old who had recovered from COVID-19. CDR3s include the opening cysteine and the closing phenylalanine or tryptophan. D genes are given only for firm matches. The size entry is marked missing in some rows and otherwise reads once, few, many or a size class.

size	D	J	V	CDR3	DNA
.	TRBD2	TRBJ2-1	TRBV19	CASSIAGGWGNEQFF	TGTGCCAGTAGTATTGCGGGAGGCTGGGGGAATGAGCAGTTCTTC
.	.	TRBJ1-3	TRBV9	CASSVQTSGNTIYF	TGTGCCAGCAGCGTACAAACTTCTGGAAACACCATATATTTT
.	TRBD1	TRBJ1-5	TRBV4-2	CASSRGTGANSNQPQHF	TGTGCCAGCAGCCGAGGGACAGGAGCAAATAGCAATCAGCCCCAGCATTTT
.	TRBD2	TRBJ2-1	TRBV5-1	CASSFGTSGYNEQFF	TGCGCCAGCAGCTTTGGGACTAGCGGCTACAATGAGCAGTTCTTC
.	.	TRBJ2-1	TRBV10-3	CATSRVLFNEQFF	TGTGCCACCTCCCGGGTCCTCTTCAATGAGCAGTTCTTC
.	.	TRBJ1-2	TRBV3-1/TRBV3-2	CASSLSDSSYGYTF	TGTGCCAGCAGCCTTTCAGACAGTTCCTATGGCTACACCTTC
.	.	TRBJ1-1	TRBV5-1	CASRTANTEAFF	TGCGCCAGCAGAACAGCGAACACTGAAGCTTTCTTT
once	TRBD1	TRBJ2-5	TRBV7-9	CASSFINRGLETQYF	TGTGCCAGCAGCTTCATTAACAGGGGGTTGGAGACCCAGTACTTC
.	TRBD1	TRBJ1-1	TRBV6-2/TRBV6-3	CASSYHGTGGVWDTEAFF	TGTGCCAGCAGTTACCATGGGACAGGGGGCGTGTGGGACACTGAAGCTTTCTTT
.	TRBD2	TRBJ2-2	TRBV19	CASSILREVPGELFF	TGTGCCAGTAGTATATTGCGGGAGGTCCCCGGGGAGCTGTTTTTT
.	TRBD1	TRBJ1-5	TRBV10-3	CAISGGSRGRIGQPQHF	TGTGCCATCAGTGGTGGTTCGAGGGGGCGGATAGGTCAGCCCCAGCATTTT
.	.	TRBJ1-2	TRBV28	CASRTGGHGYTF	TGTGCCAGCAGGACAGGTGGGCATGGCTACACCTTC
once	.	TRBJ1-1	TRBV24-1	CATSARGGSTEAFF	TGTGCCACCAGTGCCCGGGGGGGGAGCACTGAAGCTTTCTTT
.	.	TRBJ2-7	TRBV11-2	CASSLVRDISYEQYF	TGTGCCAGCAGCTTAGTGCGGGATATCTCCTACGAGCAGTACTTC
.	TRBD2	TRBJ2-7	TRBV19	CASSIALAVYEQYF	TGTGCCAGTAGTATTGCTCTAGCGGTCTACGAGCAGTACTTC
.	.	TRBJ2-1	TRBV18	CASSPPTLVDYNEQFF	TGTGCCAGCTCACCACCTACGCTAGTGGACTACAATGAGCAGTTCTTC
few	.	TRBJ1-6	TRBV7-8	CASSLGDTTNSPLHF	TGTGCCAGCAGCTTAGGGGACACGACTAATTCACCCCTCCACTTT
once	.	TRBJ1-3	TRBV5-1	CASRASATAGNTIYF	TGCGCCAGCAGGGCATCAGCCACAGCTGGAAACACCATATATTTT
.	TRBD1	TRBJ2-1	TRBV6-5	CASSYAAGGGGNEQFF	TGTGCCAGCAGTTACGCGGCAGGGGGCGGTGGGAATGAGCAGTTCTTC
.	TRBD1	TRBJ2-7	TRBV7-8	CASSHGTGGGEQYF	TGTGCCAGCAGCCACGGGACAGGGGGCGGCGAGCAGTACTTC
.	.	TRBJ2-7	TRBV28	CASRSTEYEQYF	TGTGCCAGCAGATCCACCGAGTACGAGCAGTACTTC
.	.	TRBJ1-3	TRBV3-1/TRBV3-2	CASSPPGGPGNTIYF	TGTGCCAGCAGCCCGCCCGGAGGGCCTGGAAACACCATATATTTT